Each of the 2 T cell receptor beta chains below was sequenced from the same sample in a study of shared clonotypes between healthy human individuals. TCRdb's copy holds only in-frame clones and misses some; the assay was immunoSEQ multiplex PCR. The table shows some 530,000 clones, with 60% to 80% occurring only once. The source material was PBMCs. These receptors came from a woman aged 40 to 49 in good health. Some clones in this sample may be carry-over from other donors' samples.

The chain is built from TRBV25-1 and TRBJ2-7; 12 positions agree with TRBD2. Germline assignment: CDR1 MGHDK and CDR2 SYGVNS. Unmatched junction bases numbered 4, after V lost 3 bases and J lost 4 bases. The CDR3 spans 15 residues. The CDR3 sequence is CASSDPGTSGYEQYF. In nucleotides, the CDR3 is TGTGCCAGCAGTGACCCCGGGACTAGCGGGTACGAGCAGTACTTC.

This sequence joins TRBV15 and TRBJ2-5; TRBD1 matches 11 bases. V was clipped by 3 bases and J by 4 bases; unmatched bases: 4. Germline V gene sequence: CDR1 LNHNV, CDR2 YYDKDF (reference sequence). This CDR3 is built from 15 residues. The CDR3 sequence: CATSRGDRGTETQYF. The CDR3 nucleotides are TGTGCCACCAGCAGGGGGGACAGGGGGACAGAGACCCAGTACTTC.